This TCR beta chain is from a study of response to subunit inactivated influenza vaccine. The table lists this clonotype with many counts. The antigen remains undetermined. TCRdb used MiXCR to reprocess the RT-PCR reads, holding one entry per CDR3 protein. This sample carries some 500,000 distinct CDR3 sequences, roughly 13% of them seen once, and the ten largest clones take about an eighth. General study points: Authors suggested few new T cells are recruited by each seasonal influenza vaccination.

The CDR3 runs to 14 residues. The germline V gene encodes CDR1 MNHEY and CDR2 SMNVEV (reference sequence). V shed 3 bases, J shed 3 bases, and the junction held 2 bases outside the gene matches. This TCR came from a man aged 45 to 65 who received an inactivated influenza vaccine. J is TRBJ2-7 and V is TRBV27, with TRBD1 matching 10 bases. The material was PBMCs from blood, obtained roughly 45 days after vaccination. The chain's CDR3 is CASSFGTGVYEQYF. Written as DNA, the CDR3 is TGTGCCAGCAGTTTTGGGACAGGGGTCTACGAGCAGTACTTC.